The subject of this entry is one T cell receptor beta chain. This sample stems from a study of blood T cell repertoires in COVID-19. Study-level information: T cells, B-cell-depleted T cells, or PBMCs provided the cDNA or gDNA that served as material.

Assay used: immunoSEQ multiplex PCR; TCRdb lists only in-frame clones, some missing. The table has about 390,000 clones, 80% to 90% seen once; the top ten hold 2.3%. V shed 0 bases and J shed 5 bases, with 15 bases lying between them. The CDR3 is made up of 16 amino acids. Germline V CDR1 and CDR2: SGHRS, YFSETQ. The sample consisted of peripheral blood. This receptor was taken from a woman aged 55-70 years with COVID-19, enrolled during active disease. The chain couples TRBV5-1 to TRBJ2-1; possible D gene TRBD2, 5 bases. The CDR3 DNA sequence: TGCGCCAGCAGCTTGGCCGTGGTGGCGGGTGACAATGAGCAGTTCTTC. Its translation is CASSLAVVAGDNEQFF.